The 22 T cell receptor beta chains listed next were all sequenced from one sample in a study of cytomegalovirus exposure and HLA in healthy donors. The PCR was carried out with 60 Vbeta primers and 13 Jbeta primers. Sequencing was performed with immunoSEQ multiplex PCR; in TCRdb, only in-frame clones are kept and a portion is missing. The repertoire holds approximately 190,000 clones, with 78% as singletons. Sequences were obtained from PBMCs. The receptor source for this set is a woman younger than 45 in good health and CMV-seropositive.

The chain joins TRBV5-4 to TRBJ2-1, with D perhaps TRBD1 (6 bases). The CDR3 extends over 15 amino acids. The V end lost 4 bases, the J end lost 9 bases, and 20 bases lay between the germline ends. Germline V gene sequence: CDR1 SGHNT, CDR2 YYREEE (reference sequence). CDR3 amino acids: CASSEGHALVVEQFF. The CDR3 coding sequence is TGTGCCAGCAGCGAGGGACATGCCCTTGTTGTTGAGCAGTTCTTC.

The chain joins TRBV19 to TRBJ2-7; no reliable D call. Trimming took 3 bases from V and 2 from J, leaving 5 bases between them. The CDR3 length is 12 residues. CDR1 LNHDA and CDR2 SQIVND come from the germline V gene (reference sequence). The CDR3 is CASSISTYEQYF. The CDR3 nucleotides are TGTGCCAGTAGTATTAGCACCTACGAGCAGTACTTC. The full variable domain, completed using reference TRBV19 and TRBJ2-7, is DGGITQSPKYLFRKEGQNVTLSCEQNLNHDAMYWYRQDPGQGLRLIYYSQIVNDFQKGDIAEGYSVSREKKESFPLTVTSAQKNPTAFYLCASSISTYEQYFGPGTRLTVT.

This sequence joins TRBV6-5 and TRBJ2-1, with D possibly being TRBD1 (5 bases). V lost 4 bases and J 9 bases, leaving 22 bases between the germline ends. This CDR3 comprises 16 residues. Germline V CDR1 and CDR2: MNHEY, SVGAGI. CDR3 DNA: TGTGCCAGCAGTTGCGAGGACAATTGGGGCTTAGGTGAGCAGTTCTTC. It encodes CASSCEDNWGLGEQFF.

This clone was seen a few times. The V gene is TRBV19, the J gene TRBJ2-7; 8 bases are a match to TRBD2. The junction had 10 bases not matched to a gene; V was cut back by 9 bases and J by 3 bases. The CDR3 covers 14 residues. CDR1 is LNHDA and CDR2 is SQIVND in the germline V gene (reference sequence). The DNA of the CDR3 is TGTGCCAGCAATAGAGCGGGGGCCCACTACGAGCAGTACTTC. Protein sequence: CASNRAGAHYEQYF.

J is TRBJ1-4 and V is TRBV11-2; D may be TRBD1 (6 bases). The V gene lost 6 bases and the J gene lost 0 bases, with 14 bases spanning the gap. The CDR3 contains 16 residues. The germline V gene has CDR1 SGHAT and CDR2 FQNNGV. CDR3 DNA: TGTGCCAGCAGTTTCGACAGGTTGTCAACTAATGAAAAACTGTTTTTT. Protein: CASSFDRLSTNEKLFF.

This chain links TRBV27 with TRBJ1-2; possibly TRBD1 for D (5 bases). In germline, CDR1 is MNHEY, CDR2 SMNVEV (reference sequence). This CDR3 has 17 amino acids. V was shortened by 5 bases and J by 4 bases, with 23 bases between the two germline ends. CDR3 coding DNA: TGTGCCAGCAGTACAAGTTTTCTGGCGACAGCAATCTATGGCTACACCTTC. Translation: CASSTSFLATAIYGYTF.

The genes are TRBV19 and TRBJ1-1; 7 nucleotides line up with TRBD1. Losses at the gene ends were 7 bases for V and 8 bases for J; bases not matched to a gene: 16. The length of the CDR3 is 15 residues. Germline CDR1 is LNHDA and CDR2 is SQIVND (reference sequence). The CDR3 region is CASTITWVGTEEAFF. CDR3 in DNA: TGTGCCAGTACCATTACATGGGTTGGGACAGAAGAAGCTTTCTTT.

V gene TRBV7-9 combines with J gene TRBJ2-1, with 8 bases matching TRBD2. The CDR3 has 15 amino acids. V shed 5 bases and J 5 bases; nucleotides not matched to a gene: 8. Looked up from germline, CDR1 is SEHNR and CDR2 is FQNEAQ (reference sequence). CDR3 DNA sequence: TGTGCCAGCAGCAATAGCGGGATGGAGCACAATGAGCAGTTCTTC. As protein: CASSNSGMEHNEQFF.

The chain combines TRBV6-1 with TRBJ1-1; TRBD1 matches at 9 bases. Trimming took 5 bases from V and 5 from J; bases not matched to a gene: 6. CDR1 MNHNS and CDR2 SASEGT come from the germline V gene. The CDR3 totals 14 residues. CDR3 in DNA: TGTGCCAGCAGTATAGACAGGGGGACGACTGAAGCTTTCTTT. Its translation: CASSIDRGTTEAFF.

This rearrangement joins TRBV11-2 to TRBJ2-5; 8 bases match TRBD2. Trimming cost V 3 bases and J 2 bases; bases outside gene matches: 5. Looked up from germline, CDR1 is SGHAT and CDR2 is FQNNGV. The CDR3 covers 15 residues. The CDR3 coding sequence is TGTGCCAGCAGCTTTAGCGGGACCCAACAAGAGACCCAGTACTTC. It specifies CASSFSGTQQETQYF.

The rearrangement links TRBV2 to TRBJ1-2, with 10 bases lining up with TRBD1. This CDR3 region has 14 residues. Germline V gives CDR1 SNHLY, CDR2 FYNNEI. V dropped 6 bases and J dropped 3; count of bases not matched to a gene: 4. CDR3 coding DNA: TGTGCCAGCAGGGGGACAGGGGAGCACTATGGCTACACCTTC. Its translation: CASRGTGEHYGYTF. Variable domain in full (rest from reference TRBV2 and TRBJ1-2): EPEVTQTPSHQVTQMGQEVILRCVPISNHLYFYWYRQILGQKVEFLVSFYNNEISEKSEIFDDQFSVERPDGSNFTLKIRSTKLEDSAMYFCASRGTGEHYGYTFGSGTRLTVV.

The CDR3 DNA sequence: TGTGCCAGCCAAGCGGGGGCGGATACGCAGTATTTT. Its protein product is CASQAGADTQYF. The chain recombines TRBV2 with TRBJ2-3; 8 positions agree with TRBD2. The CDR3 totals 12 residues. Looked up from germline, CDR1 is SNHLY and CDR2 is FYNNEI. The V segment lost 8 bases and the J segment 6 bases; nucleotides outside the gene matches: 4.

The chain recombines TRBV10-3 with TRBJ1-5; a weak D match, TRBD1 (5 bases). Trimming left V 3 bases short and J 8 bases short, with 11 bases between. Germline assignment: CDR1 ENHRY and CDR2 SYGVKD. The CDR3 extends over 13 amino acids. CDR3 nucleotides: TGTGCCATCAGTGACGGACCGGGGGAGCCCCAGCATTTT. It translates to CAISDGPGEPQHF.

Only one count was recorded for this clone. The chain links TRBV5-1 to TRBJ2-3; 13 bases fit TRBD2. Germline CDR1 SGHRS, CDR2 YFSETQ. The CDR3 length is 16 residues. V lost 4 bases to trimming and J lost 0 bases; unmatched junction nucleotides: 2. The CDR3 nucleotides read TGCGCCAGCAGCAAGGGACTAGCGGGGAGCACAGATACGCAGTATTTT. Translated: CASSKGLAGSTDTQYF.

The chain joins TRBV5-1 to TRBJ2-5, with D maybe TRBD1 (6 bases). The germline V gene encodes CDR1 SGHRS and CDR2 YFSETQ. V lost 4 bases to trimming and J lost 4 bases, with 14 bases between them. The CDR3 covers 14 residues. Here the CDR3 DNA reads TGCGCCAGCAGCAATAAGCGAGGGGGAGAGACCCAGTACTTC. Amino acids: CASSNKRGGETQYF.

The chain has TRBV7-8 and TRBJ1-5; D not resolved. The CDR3 extends over 14 amino acids. V was shortened by 5 bases and J by 0 bases, with 8 bases between the two germline ends. Germline loops: CDR1 SGHVS, CDR2 FQNEAQ. CDR3 amino acids: CASSPRDSNQPQHF. The CDR3 DNA sequence: TGTGCCAGCAGCCCCCGGGATAGCAATCAGCCCCAGCATTTT.

The rearrangement joins TRBV5-1 to TRBJ2-2; unclear D gene. CDR1 and CDR2 from the germline V gene are SGHRS and YFSETQ. This CDR3 contains 15 residues. Trimming stripped 0 bases from V and 4 bases from J, with 10 bases between. In nucleotides, the CDR3 is TGCGCCAGCAGCTTGGGGGCTATACCCACCGGGGAGCTGTTTTTT. It encodes CASSLGAIPTGELFF.

The chain carries TRBV9 and TRBJ1-1; D unclear. The CDR3 sequence is 15 residues long. Between the trimmed V and J ends, which lost 0 bases and 4 bases, there was a span of 13 bases. The germline gives CDR1 SGDLS, CDR2 YYNGEE. The CDR3 reads CASSVAQSVVTEAFF. The DNA of the CDR3 is TGTGCCAGCAGCGTAGCTCAGTCAGTGGTCACTGAAGCTTTCTTT.

The rearrangement uses TRBV7-3 and TRBJ2-1, with D possibly being TRBD2 (6 bases). The germline V gene encodes CDR1 SGHTA and CDR2 FQGTGA. Trimming took off 5 bases at V and 2 bases at J, with 22 bases between the two ends. This CDR3 is 18 amino acids long. The CDR3, as DNA: TGTGCCAGCAGCCCCGGGACGGCCGGACTAACCCCCTACAATGAGCAGTTCTTC. Translating gives CASSPGTAGLTPYNEQFF.

This clone was seen more than once but under ten times. The rearrangement uses TRBV5-1 and TRBJ2-7; D not resolved. Trimming took off 4 bases at V and 3 bases at J, with 11 bases between the two ends. The CDR3 has 13 amino acids. CDR1 SGHRS and CDR2 YFSETQ come from the germline V gene. The chain's CDR3 is CASSLHTNYEQYF. CDR3 bases: TGCGCCAGCAGCCTCCACACCAACTACGAGCAGTACTTC.

The CDR3 spells CASSTTGNPKVGTEAFF. As DNA, the CDR3 is TGTGCCAGTAGTACAACGGGAAATCCTAAGGTCGGGACTGAAGCTTTCTTT. The chain has TRBV19 and TRBJ1-1; D is undetermined. V lost 4 bases and J lost 5, with 23 bases in between. Germline V CDR1 and CDR2: LNHDA, SQIVND (reference sequence). The CDR3 is 17 amino acids.

The rearrangement joins TRBV6-1 to TRBJ2-1; D uncertain. The length of the CDR3 is 12 residues. CDR1 is MNHNS and CDR2 is SASEGT in the germline V gene. V dropped 6 bases and J dropped 8 bases, with 11 bases sitting between them. Here the CDR3 DNA reads TGTGCCAGCAGCGGAGAATTGCATGAGCAGTTCTTC. Encoded protein: CASSGELHEQFF.